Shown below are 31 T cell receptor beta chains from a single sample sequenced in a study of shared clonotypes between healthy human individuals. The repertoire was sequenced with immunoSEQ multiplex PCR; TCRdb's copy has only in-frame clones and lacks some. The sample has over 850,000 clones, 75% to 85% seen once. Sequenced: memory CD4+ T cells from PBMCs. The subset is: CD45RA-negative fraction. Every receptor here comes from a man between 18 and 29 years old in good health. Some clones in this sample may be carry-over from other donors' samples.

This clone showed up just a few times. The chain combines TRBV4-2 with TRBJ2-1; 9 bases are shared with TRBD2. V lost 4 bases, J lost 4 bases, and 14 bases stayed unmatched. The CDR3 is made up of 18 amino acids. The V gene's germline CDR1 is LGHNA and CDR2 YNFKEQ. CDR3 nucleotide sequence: TGTGCCAGCAGCCCCTCGAAGGCGGGAGGGGATGCATACAATGAGCAGTTCTTC. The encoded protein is CASSPSKAGGDAYNEQFF.

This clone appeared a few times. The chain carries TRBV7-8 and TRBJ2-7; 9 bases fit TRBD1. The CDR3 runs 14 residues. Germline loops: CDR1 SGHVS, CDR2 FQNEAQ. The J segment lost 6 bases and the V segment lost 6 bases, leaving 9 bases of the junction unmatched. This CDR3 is CASRPGTGPSEQYF. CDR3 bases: TGTGCCAGCAGACCCGGGACAGGGCCCTCCGAGCAGTACTTC.

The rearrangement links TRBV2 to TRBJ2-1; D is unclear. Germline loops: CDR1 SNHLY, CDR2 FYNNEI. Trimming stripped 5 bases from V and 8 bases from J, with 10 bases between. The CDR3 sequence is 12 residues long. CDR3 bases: TGTGCCAGCAGTTACATGGTCGATGAGCAGTTCTTC. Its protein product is CASSYMVDEQFF.

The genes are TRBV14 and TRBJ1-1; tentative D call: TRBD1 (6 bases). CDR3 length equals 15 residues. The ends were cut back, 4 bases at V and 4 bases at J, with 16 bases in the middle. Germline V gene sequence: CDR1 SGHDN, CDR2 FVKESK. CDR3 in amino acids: CASSPMRGASTEAFF. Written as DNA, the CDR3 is TGTGCCAGCAGCCCCATGCGGGGGGCGAGCACTGAAGCTTTCTTT.

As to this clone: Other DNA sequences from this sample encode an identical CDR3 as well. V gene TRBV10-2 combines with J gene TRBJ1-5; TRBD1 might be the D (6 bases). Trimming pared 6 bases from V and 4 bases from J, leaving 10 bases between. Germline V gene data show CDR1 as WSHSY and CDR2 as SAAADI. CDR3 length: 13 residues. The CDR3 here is CASSGQGNQPQHF. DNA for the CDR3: TGCGCCAGCAGCGGTCAGGGGAATCAGCCCCAGCATTTT.

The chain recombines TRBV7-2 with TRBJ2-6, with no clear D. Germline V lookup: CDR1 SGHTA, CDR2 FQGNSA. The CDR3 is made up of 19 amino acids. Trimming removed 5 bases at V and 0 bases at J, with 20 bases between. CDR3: CASSLRRRAYSSGANVLTF. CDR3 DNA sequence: TGTGCCAGCAGCCTAAGACGGCGTGCATACTCCTCTGGGGCCAACGTCCTGACTTTC.

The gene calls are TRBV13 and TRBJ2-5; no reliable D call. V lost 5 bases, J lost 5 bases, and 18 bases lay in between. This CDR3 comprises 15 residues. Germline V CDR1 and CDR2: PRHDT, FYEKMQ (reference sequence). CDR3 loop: CASSQGGAEWETQYF. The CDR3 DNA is TGTGCCAGCAGCCAAGGTGGAGCCGAGTGGGAGACCCAGTACTTC. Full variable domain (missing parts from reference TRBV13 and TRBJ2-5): AAGVIQSPRHLIKEKRETATLKCYPIPRHDTVYWYQQGPGQDPQFLISFYEKMQSDKGSIPDRFSAQQFSDYHSELNMSSLELGDSALYFCASSQGGAEWETQYFGPGTRLLVL.

The CDR3 DNA reads TGCGCCAGCAGCGGGACAAGCGAAATTCGCGGGGGAACCCAGTACTTC. It yields the protein CASSGTSEIRGGTQYF. V usage is TRBV10-1 and J usage is TRBJ2-5; D may be TRBD2 (7 bases). The CDR3 sequence is 16 residues long. Germline V CDR1 and CDR2: WNHNN, SYGVQD (reference sequence). V lost 6 bases to trimming and J lost 8 bases, with 25 bases between them.

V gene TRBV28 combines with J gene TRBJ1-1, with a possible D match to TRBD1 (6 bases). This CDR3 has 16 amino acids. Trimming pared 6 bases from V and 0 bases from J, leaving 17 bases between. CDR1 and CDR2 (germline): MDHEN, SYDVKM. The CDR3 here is CASSLGTGLMNTEAFF. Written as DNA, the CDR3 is TGTGCCAGCAGCCTCGGTACAGGGCTCATGAACACTGAAGCTTTCTTT. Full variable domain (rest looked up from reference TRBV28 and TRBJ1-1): DVKVTQSSRYLVKRTGEKVFLECVQDMDHENMFWYRQDPGLGLRLIYFSYDVKMKEKGDIPEGYSVSREKKERFSLILESASTNQTSMYLCASSLGTGLMNTEAFFGQGTRLTVV.

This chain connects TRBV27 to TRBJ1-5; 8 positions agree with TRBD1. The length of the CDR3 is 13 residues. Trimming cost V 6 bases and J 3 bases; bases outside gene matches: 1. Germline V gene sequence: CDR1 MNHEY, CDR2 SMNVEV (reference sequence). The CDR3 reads CASRTGDNQPQHF. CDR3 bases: TGTGCCAGCAGGACAGGGGACAATCAGCCCCAGCATTTT.

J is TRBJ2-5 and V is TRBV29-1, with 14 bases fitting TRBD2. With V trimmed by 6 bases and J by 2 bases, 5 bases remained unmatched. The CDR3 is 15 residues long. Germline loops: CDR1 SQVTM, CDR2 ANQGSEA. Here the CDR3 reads CSVRLAGGPQETQYF. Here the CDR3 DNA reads TGCAGCGTCCGACTAGCGGGAGGGCCGCAAGAGACCCAGTACTTC.

CDR3 sequence reads: CASSFRAHAATQYF. CDR3 coding DNA: TGTGCCAGCAGTTTTCGCGCCCATGCAGCTACGCAGTATTTT. The V call is TRBV28, the J call TRBJ2-3, with no clear D. This CDR3 is 14 amino acids long. Deletions cut 3 bases from V and 8 bases from J, with 15 bases between. In germline, CDR1 is MDHEN, CDR2 SYDVKM. The full variable domain, completed using reference TRBV28 and TRBJ2-3, is DVKVTQSSRYLVKRTGEKVFLECVQDMDHENMFWYRQDPGLGLRLIYFSYDVKMKEKGDIPEGYSVSREKKERFSLILESASTNQTSMYLCASSFRAHAATQYFGPGTRLTVL.

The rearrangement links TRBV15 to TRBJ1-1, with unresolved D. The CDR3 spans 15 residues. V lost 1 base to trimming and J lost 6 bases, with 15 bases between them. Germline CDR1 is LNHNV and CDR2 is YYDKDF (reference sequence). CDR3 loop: CATSRVSTGGAEAFF. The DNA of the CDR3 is TGTGCCACCAGCAGAGTATCTACGGGAGGCGCTGAAGCTTTCTTT.

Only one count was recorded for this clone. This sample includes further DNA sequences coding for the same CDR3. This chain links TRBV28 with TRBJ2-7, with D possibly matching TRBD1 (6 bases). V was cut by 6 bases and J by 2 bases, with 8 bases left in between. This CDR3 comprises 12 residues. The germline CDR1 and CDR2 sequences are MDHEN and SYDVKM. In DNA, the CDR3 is TGTGCCAGCAGACAGGGACCCTACGAGCAGTACTTC. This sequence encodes CASRQGPYEQYF.

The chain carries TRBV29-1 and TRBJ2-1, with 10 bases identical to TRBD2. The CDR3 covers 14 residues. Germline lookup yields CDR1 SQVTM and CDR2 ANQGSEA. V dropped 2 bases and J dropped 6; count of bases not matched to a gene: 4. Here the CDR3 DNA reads TGCAGCGTTGAAAGGGGACTAGCGACCAATGAGCAGTTCTTC. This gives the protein CSVERGLATNEQFF.

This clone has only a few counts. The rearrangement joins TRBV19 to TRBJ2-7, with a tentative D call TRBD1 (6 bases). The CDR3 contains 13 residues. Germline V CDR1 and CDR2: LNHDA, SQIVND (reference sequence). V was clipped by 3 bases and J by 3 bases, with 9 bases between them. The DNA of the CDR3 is TGTGCCAGTAGTATGAACAGGGACTACGAGCAGTACTTC. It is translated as CASSMNRDYEQYF.

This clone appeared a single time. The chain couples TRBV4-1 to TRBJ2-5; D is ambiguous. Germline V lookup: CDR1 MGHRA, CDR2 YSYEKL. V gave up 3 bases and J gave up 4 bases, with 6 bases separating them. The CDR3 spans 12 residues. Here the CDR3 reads CASSHNRETQYF. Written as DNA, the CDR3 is TGCGCCAGCAGCCACAACAGAGAGACCCAGTACTTC.

The chain's CDR3 is CASSDSGRGVFEQFF. The CDR3 nucleotides are TGTGCCAGCAGCGATAGCGGGAGGGGAGTTTTTGAGCAGTTCTTC. This chain joins TRBV9 and TRBJ2-1; 11 bases fit TRBD2. The V and J ends lost 3 bases and 9 bases, in that order; junction bases with no gene match: 8. The germline gives CDR1 SGDLS, CDR2 YYNGEE. The CDR3 is 15 residues long.

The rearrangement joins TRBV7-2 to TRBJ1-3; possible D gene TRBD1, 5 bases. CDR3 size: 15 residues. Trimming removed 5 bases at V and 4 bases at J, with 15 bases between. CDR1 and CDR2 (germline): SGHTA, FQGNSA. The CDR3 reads CASSRRPGPGNTIYF. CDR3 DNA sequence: TGTGCCAGCAGCCGCCGGCCGGGGCCCGGAAACACCATATATTTT. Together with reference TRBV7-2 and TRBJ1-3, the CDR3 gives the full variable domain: GAGVSQSPSNKVTEKGKDVELRCDPISGHTALYWYRQSLGQGLEFLIYFQGNSAPDKSGLPSDRFSAERTGGSVSTLTIQRTQQEDSAVYLCASSRRPGPGNTIYFGEGSWLTVV.

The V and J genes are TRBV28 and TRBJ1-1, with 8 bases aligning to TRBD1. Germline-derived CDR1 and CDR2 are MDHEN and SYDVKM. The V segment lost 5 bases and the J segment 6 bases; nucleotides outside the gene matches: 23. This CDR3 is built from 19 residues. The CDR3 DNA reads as TGTGCCAGCAGTCACGGACAGGGAGGGGGCCGCTCCCTGAGGTCTGAAGCTTTCTTT. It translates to CASSHGQGGGRSLRSEAFF.

CDR3 in amino acids: CASSPRGGGNEQYF. The CDR3 coding sequence is TGTGCCAGCAGCCCCAGGGGAGGCGGCAACGAGCAGTACTTC. This chain links TRBV11-3 with TRBJ2-7, with D perhaps being TRBD1 or TRBD2 (6 bases each). V lost 5 bases and J lost 5, with 16 bases in between. CDR1 and CDR2 from the germline V gene are SGHNT and YENEEA. The CDR3 contains 14 residues.

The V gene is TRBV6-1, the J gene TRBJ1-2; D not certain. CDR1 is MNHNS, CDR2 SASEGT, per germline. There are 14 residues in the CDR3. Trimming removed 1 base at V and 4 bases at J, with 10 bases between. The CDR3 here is CASSEGWQLYGYTF. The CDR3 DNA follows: TGTGCCAGCAGTGAAGGGTGGCAGCTCTATGGCTACACCTTC.

The DNA of the CDR3 is TGTGCCAGCAGCCAAGATGGGGCCCCGTCGACGGAACAAGAGACCCAGTACTTC. This translates into CASSQDGAPSTEQETQYF. This chain links TRBV4-2 with TRBJ2-5, with D possibly matching TRBD1 (5 bases). The V and J ends lost 0 bases and 2 bases respectively, with 19 bases between them. The CDR3 is 18 residues long. Germline V gene sequence: CDR1 LGHNA, CDR2 YNFKEQ.

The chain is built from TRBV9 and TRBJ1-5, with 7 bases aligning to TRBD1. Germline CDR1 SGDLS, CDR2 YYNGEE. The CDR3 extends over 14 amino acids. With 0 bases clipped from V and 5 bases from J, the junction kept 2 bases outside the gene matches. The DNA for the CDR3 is TGTGCCAGCAGCGTAGGGGACAGCCATCAGCCCCAGCATTTT. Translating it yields CASSVGDSHQPQHF.

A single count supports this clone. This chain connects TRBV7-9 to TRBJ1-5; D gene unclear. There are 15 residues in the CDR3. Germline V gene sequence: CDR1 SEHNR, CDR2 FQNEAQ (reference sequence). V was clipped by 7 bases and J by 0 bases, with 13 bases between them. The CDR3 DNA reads TGTGCCAGCATCCCCTTGGGCCATAGCAATCAGCCCCAGCATTTT. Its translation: CASIPLGHSNQPQHF.

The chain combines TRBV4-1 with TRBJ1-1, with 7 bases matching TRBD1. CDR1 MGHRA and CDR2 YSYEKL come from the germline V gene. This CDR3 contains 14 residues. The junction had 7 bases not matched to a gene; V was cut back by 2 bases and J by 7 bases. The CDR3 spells CASSQKIRDSEAFF. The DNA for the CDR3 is TGCGCCAGCAGCCAAAAGATCAGGGACAGTGAAGCTTTCTTT.

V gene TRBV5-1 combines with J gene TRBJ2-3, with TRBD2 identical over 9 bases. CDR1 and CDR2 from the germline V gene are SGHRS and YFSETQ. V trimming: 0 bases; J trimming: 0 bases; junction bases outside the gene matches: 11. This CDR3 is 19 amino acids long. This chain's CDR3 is CASSLAMASGDLSTDTQYF. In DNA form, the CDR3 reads TGCGCCAGCAGCTTGGCCATGGCTAGCGGGGACCTAAGCACAGATACGCAGTATTTT.

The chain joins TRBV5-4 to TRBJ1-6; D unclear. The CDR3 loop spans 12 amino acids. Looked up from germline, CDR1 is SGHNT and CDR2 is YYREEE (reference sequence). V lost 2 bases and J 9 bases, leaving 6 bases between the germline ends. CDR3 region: CASSFERSPLHF. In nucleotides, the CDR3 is TGTGCCAGCAGCTTCGAACGTTCACCCCTCCACTTT.

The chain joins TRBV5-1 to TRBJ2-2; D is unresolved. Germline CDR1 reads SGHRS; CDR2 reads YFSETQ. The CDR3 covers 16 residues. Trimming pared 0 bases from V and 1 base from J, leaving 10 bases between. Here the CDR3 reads CASSLGQTMNTGELFF. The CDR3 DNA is TGCGCCAGCAGCTTGGGGCAGACCATGAACACCGGGGAGCTGTTTTTT.

CDR3 bases: TGTGCCAGCAGTGGCAGGGGGGTTACGGCGAACACCGGGGAGCTGTTTTTT. It specifies CASSGRGVTANTGELFF. The gene calls are TRBV7-3 and TRBJ2-2; tentative D call: TRBD1 (7 bases). Germline values: CDR1 SGHTA, CDR2 FQGTGA. The CDR3 is 17 amino acids. Trimming removed 6 bases at V and 0 bases at J, with 17 bases between. The complete variable domain, with remaining parts taken from reference TRBV7-3 and TRBJ2-2, reads GAGVSQTPSNKVTEKGKYVELRCDPISGHTALYWYRQSLGQGPEFLIYFQGTGAADDSGLPNDRFFAVRPEGSVSTLKIQRTERGDSAVYLCASSGRGVTANTGELFFGEGSRLTVL.

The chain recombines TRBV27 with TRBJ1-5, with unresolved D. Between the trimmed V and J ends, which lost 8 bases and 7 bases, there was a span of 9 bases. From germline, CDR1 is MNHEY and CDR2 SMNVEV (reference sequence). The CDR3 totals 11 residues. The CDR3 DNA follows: TGTGCCAGCGGATGGTTCCAGCCCCAGCATTTT. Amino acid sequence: CASGWFQPQHF.